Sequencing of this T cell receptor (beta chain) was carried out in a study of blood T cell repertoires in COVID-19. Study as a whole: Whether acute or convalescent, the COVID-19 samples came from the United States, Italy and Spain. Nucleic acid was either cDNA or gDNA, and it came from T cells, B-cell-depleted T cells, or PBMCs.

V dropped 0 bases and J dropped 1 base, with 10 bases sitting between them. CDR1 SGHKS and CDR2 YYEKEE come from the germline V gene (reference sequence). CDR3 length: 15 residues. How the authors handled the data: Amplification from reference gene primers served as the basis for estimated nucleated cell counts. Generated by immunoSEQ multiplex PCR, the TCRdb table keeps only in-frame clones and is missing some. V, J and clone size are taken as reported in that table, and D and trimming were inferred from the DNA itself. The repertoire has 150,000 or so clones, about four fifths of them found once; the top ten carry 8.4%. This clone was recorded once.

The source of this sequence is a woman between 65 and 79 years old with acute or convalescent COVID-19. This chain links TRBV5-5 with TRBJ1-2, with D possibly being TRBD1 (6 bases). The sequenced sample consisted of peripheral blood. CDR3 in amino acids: CASSLVQGSNYGYTF. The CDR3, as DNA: TGTGCCAGCAGCTTGGTACAGGGAAGTAACTATGGCTACACCTTC.